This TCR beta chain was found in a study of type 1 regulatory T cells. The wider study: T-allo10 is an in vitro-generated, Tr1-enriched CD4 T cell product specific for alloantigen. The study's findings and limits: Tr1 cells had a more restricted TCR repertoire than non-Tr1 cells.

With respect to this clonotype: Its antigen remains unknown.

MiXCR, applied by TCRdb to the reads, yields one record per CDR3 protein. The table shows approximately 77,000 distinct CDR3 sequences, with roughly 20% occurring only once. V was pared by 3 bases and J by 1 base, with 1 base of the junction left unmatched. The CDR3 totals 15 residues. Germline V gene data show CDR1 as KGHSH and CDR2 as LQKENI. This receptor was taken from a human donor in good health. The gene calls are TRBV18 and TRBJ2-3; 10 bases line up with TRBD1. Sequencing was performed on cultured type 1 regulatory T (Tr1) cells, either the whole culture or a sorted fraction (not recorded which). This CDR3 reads CASSPGTGGTDTQYF. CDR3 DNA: TGTGCCAGCTCACCCGGGACAGGGGGCACAGATACGCAGTATTTT.